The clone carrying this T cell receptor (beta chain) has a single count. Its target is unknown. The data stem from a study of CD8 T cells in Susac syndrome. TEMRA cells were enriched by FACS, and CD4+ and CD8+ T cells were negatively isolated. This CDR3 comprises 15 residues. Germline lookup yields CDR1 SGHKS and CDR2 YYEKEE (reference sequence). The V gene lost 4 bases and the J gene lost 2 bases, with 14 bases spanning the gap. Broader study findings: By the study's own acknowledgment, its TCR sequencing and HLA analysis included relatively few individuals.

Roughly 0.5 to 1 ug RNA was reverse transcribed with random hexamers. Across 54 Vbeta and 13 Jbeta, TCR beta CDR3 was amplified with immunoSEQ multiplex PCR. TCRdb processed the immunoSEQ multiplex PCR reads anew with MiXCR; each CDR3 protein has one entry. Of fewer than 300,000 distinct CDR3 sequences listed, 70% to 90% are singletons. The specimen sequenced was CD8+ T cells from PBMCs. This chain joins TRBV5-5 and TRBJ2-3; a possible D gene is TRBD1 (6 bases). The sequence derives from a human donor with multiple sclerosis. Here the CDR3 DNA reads TGTGCCAGCAGCCTGGGACACTCTTCCACAGATACGCAGTATTTT. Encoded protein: CASSLGHSSTDTQYF.